Given below is one T cell receptor beta chain in context. The sample originates from a study of blood T cells in healthy people across ages. Extraction of total RNA produced a minimum of 5 micrograms from each sample. It was with a sample-barcoded 5' primer and a J-beta primer mix that a second PCR of roughly 7 to 12 cycles was run. TCRdb re-analysed the 5' RACE reads in MiXCR, keeping a single row per CDR3 protein. The data hold some 760,000 distinct CDR3 sequences, with 25% observed a single time. CDR1 is SGDLS, CDR2 YYNGEE, per germline. The CDR3 sequence is 16 residues long. These data also formed part of another study, on T cells of mothers and their children. That source notes: A few healthy Caucasian mothers and their six children donated.

This chain uses TRBV9 with TRBJ2-5; 10 bases are shared with TRBD2. The DNA end is a closer match to TRBJ2-1, so the J assignment may be wrong. The receptor comes from a boy aged 5-17 years in good health. What was sequenced was blood. CDR3 coding DNA: TGTGCCAGCAGCGTAGGAGGGCTAGCGGGAGTAAATGAGCAGTTCTTC. Translated: CASSVGGLAGVNEQFF.